The 29 T cell receptor beta chains given below trace back to one sample, sequenced in a study of blood T cell repertoires in COVID-19. Assay: immunoSEQ multiplex PCR; the TCRdb copy retains only in-frame clones and omits some. The data contain some 530,000 clones, approximately 83% of them singletons. Source material: peripheral blood. These receptors were taken from a human donor in a cohort sampled during active COVID-19.

The chain carries TRBV3-1 (or the pseudogene TRBV3-2) and TRBJ1-3, with D perhaps TRBD1 (5 bases). The CDR3 sequence is 16 residues long. Germline CDR1 reads LGHDT; CDR2 reads YNNKEL (reference sequence). V lost 3 bases, J lost 3 bases, and 15 bases lay in between. The CDR3 here is CASSQARTRSGNTIYF. The CDR3 DNA follows: TGTGCCAGCAGCCAGGCGAGGACAAGAAGTGGAAACACCATATATTTT.

The chain combines TRBV7-3 with TRBJ2-1, with 7 bases that match TRBD2. The germline V gene has CDR1 SGHTA and CDR2 FQGTGA. The ends lost 2 bases at V and 5 bases at J; junction bases unmatched: 3. The CDR3 has 14 amino acids. The CDR3 region is CASSLASGNNEQFF. For the CDR3, the DNA is TGTGCCAGCAGCTTAGCTAGCGGCAACAATGAGCAGTTCTTC.

The V and J genes are TRBV7-2 and TRBJ2-1, with TRBD2 identical over 13 bases. The CDR3 covers 18 residues. V gave up 0 bases and J gave up 2 bases; unmatched junction bases: 4. Germline V CDR1 and CDR2: SGHTA, FQGNSA. CDR3 sequence reads: CASSLAQLAGGTYNEQFF. The CDR3 nucleotides are TGTGCCAGCAGCTTAGCGCAACTAGCGGGAGGGACCTACAATGAGCAGTTCTTC.

This clone was seen just once. This chain links TRBV29-1 with TRBJ2-1, with TRBD1 matching over 7 bases. The CDR3 totals 13 residues. CDR1 and CDR2 from the germline V gene are SQVTM and ANQGSEA. CDR3 bases: TGCAGTTCCTCTGGGACAGCGACCTGGGAGCAGTTCTTC. Translation gives CSSSGTATWEQFF.

The V gene is TRBV23-1, the J gene TRBJ2-2; possible D gene TRBD2, 5 bases. TRBV23-1 qualifies as an ORF whose function is uncertain. This CDR3 comprises 15 residues. Between the trimmed V and J ends, which lost 9 bases and 3 bases, there was a span of 17 bases. The CDR3 here is CARRGAGRHTGELFF. The DNA for the CDR3 is TGCGCCAGAAGAGGCGCGGGTAGGCACACCGGGGAGCTGTTTTTT.

The chain is built from TRBV6-5 and TRBJ1-2, with TRBD1 matching 7 bases. CDR3 size: 12 residues. Germline CDR1 and CDR2: MNHEY and SVGAGI. Trimming cost V 8 bases and J 4 bases; bases outside gene matches: 4. The CDR3 nucleotides read TGTGCCAGCCAGGACAGGCGCTATGGCTACACCTTC. Residues: CASQDRRYGYTF.

The V and J genes are TRBV11-3 and TRBJ2-2, with D possibly matching TRBD1 (5 bases). Germline CDR1 SGHNT, CDR2 YENEEA. The CDR3 length is 11 residues. V shed 6 bases and J shed 6 bases, with 5 bases lying between them. CDR3: CASRGPGELFF. The CDR3 coding sequence is TGTGCCAGCAGGGGGCCCGGGGAGCTGTTTTTT.

Of note for this clone: This same CDR3 is encoded by further DNA sequences in the sample. V gene TRBV2 combines with J gene TRBJ2-2; TRBD2 might be the D (5 bases). V shed 1 base and J shed 4 bases, with 7 bases lying between them. In germline, CDR1 is SNHLY, CDR2 FYNNEI. This CDR3 is 14 amino acids long. The CDR3 DNA follows: TGTGCCAGCAGTGAAGGAGGGAGCACCGGGGAGCTGTTTTTT. Amino acids: CASSEGGSTGELFF.

The V call is TRBV6-2 or TRBV6-3, the J call TRBJ2-2, with 14 bases matching TRBD2. The CDR3 has 15 residues. Germline values: CDR1 MNHEY, CDR2 SVGEGT. Trimming at V came to 6 bases and at J to 6 bases, leaving 3 bases not matched to a gene. The CDR3 nucleotides are TGTGCCAGCAGCTCGACTAGCGGGAGGGCCGGGGAGCTGTTTTTT. It yields the protein CASSSTSGRAGELFF.

This chain joins TRBV9 and TRBJ2-5; tentative D call: TRBD2 (7 bases). V was trimmed by 0 bases and J by 2 bases, leaving 11 bases between them. Germline V lookup: CDR1 SGDLS, CDR2 YYNGEE. The CDR3 covers 15 residues. The CDR3 reads CASSVGGGGQETQYF. Here the CDR3 DNA reads TGTGCCAGCAGCGTAGGGGGGGGCGGACAAGAGACCCAGTACTTC.

In this sample, this clone turned up once. This sequence joins TRBV4-1 and TRBJ2-4; unclear D gene. V was cut by 0 bases and J by 6 bases, with 12 bases left in between. The CDR3 covers 15 residues. Looked up from germline, CDR1 is MGHRA and CDR2 is YSYEKL. CDR3 amino acids: CASSQDDFGGNIQYF. The CDR3 DNA sequence: TGCGCCAGCAGCCAAGATGATTTCGGTGGAAACATTCAGTACTTC.

The chain employs TRBV5-1 and TRBJ1-3, with D possibly being TRBD1 (6 bases). V was shortened by 4 bases and J by 3 bases, with 17 bases between the two germline ends. The CDR3 length is 16 residues. Per germline, CDR1 SGHRS and CDR2 YFSETQ. For the CDR3, the DNA is TGCGCCAGCAGCAACACGTTACAGGGCTATGGAAACACCATATATTTT. Translation gives CASSNTLQGYGNTIYF. The full variable domain, its missing parts supplied by reference TRBV5-1 and TRBJ1-3, is KAGVTQTPRYLIKTRGQQVTLSCSPISGHRSVSWYQQTPGQGLQFLFEYFSETQRNKGNFPGRFSGRQFSNSRSEMNVSTLELGDSALYLCASSNTLQGYGNTIYFGEGSWLTVV.

The chain carries TRBV12-3 or TRBV12-4 and TRBJ2-5; the D is unclear. The CDR3 spans 12 residues. The V gene lost 2 bases and the J gene lost 4 bases, with 5 bases spanning the gap. The CDR3, as DNA: TGTGCCAGCAGTTTAACTCTAGAGACCCAGTACTTC. Translation gives CASSLTLETQYF.

This chain uses TRBV6-5 with TRBJ1-1, with D perhaps matching TRBD1 (6 bases). The germline V gene has CDR1 MNHEY and CDR2 SVGAGI. The CDR3 spans 15 residues. Trimming removed 8 bases at V and 1 base at J, with 17 bases between. The chain's CDR3 is CASCWLGTTNTEAFF. CDR3 coding DNA: TGTGCCAGCTGCTGGCTAGGGACAACGAACACTGAAGCTTTCTTT.

The CDR3 DNA sequence: TGTGCCAGCAGCTTCCGGAGCGGAGCCAAAAACATTCAGTACTTC. Protein: CASSFRSGAKNIQYF. The rearrangement joins TRBV5-6 to TRBJ2-4; maybe TRBD2 (5 bases). V was pared by 2 bases and J by 0 bases, with 9 bases between. The CDR3 is 15 residues long. Germline loops: CDR1 SGHDT, CDR2 YYEEEE. The full variable domain, rest sourced from reference TRBV5-6 and TRBJ2-4, is DAGVTQSPTHLIKTRGQQVTLRCSPKSGHDTVSWYQQALGQGPQFIFQYYEEEERQRGNFPDRFSGHQFPNYSSELNVNALLLGDSALYLCASSFRSGAKNIQYFGAGTRLSVL.

This clone showed up just once. This rearrangement joins TRBV24-1 to TRBJ1-1, with TRBD1 matching over 9 bases. Looked up from germline, CDR1 is KGHDR and CDR2 is SFDVKD. V lost 3 bases to trimming and J lost 8 bases; unmatched junction nucleotides: 3. This CDR3 has 13 residues. The CDR3 protein is CATSDPGQGEAFF. DNA for the CDR3: TGTGCCACCAGTGATCCGGGACAGGGAGAAGCTTTCTTT.

Here the CDR3 DNA reads TGTGCCAGCAGCTTAGCGCTCACTCCCGGCTACGAGCAGTACTTC. It is translated as CASSLALTPGYEQYF. The rearrangement uses TRBV7-2 and TRBJ2-7; no clear D. Trimming cost V 0 bases and J 3 bases, with 12 bases left between them. Per the germline V gene, CDR1 is SGHTA and CDR2 is FQGNSA. The CDR3 covers 15 residues.

V gene TRBV7-2 combines with J gene TRBJ2-1; TRBD1 matches at 9 bases. The CDR3 is 15 residues long. V was clipped by 4 bases and J by 6 bases; unmatched bases: 7. The germline CDR1 and CDR2 sequences are SGHTA and FQGNSA. CDR3 nucleotide sequence: TGTGCCAGCAGCTGGGCCGGACAGGGGAGCAATGAGCAGTTCTTC. Protein: CASSWAGQGSNEQFF. Supplemented by reference TRBV7-2 and TRBJ2-1, the full variable domain reads GAGVSQSPSNKVTEKGKDVELRCDPISGHTALYWYRQSLGQGLEFLIYFQGNSAPDKSGLPSDRFSAERTGGSVSTLTIQRTQQEDSAVYLCASSWAGQGSNEQFFGPGTRLTVL.

The gene calls are TRBV6-2 or TRBV6-3 and TRBJ2-7, with 9 bases lining up with TRBD1. V shed 7 bases and J 7 bases; nucleotides not matched to a gene: 11. The CDR3 has 14 residues. Germline V gives CDR1 MNHEY, CDR2 SVGEGT. The CDR3 protein is CASNPGTGKEEQYF. CDR3 bases: TGTGCCAGCAACCCCGGGACAGGGAAAGAAGAGCAGTACTTC.

DNA of the CDR3: TGTGCCAGCCGGTTGGACAGGACCCTAAAGGAGTACTTC. It yields the protein CASRLDRTLKEYF. This chain connects TRBV6-6 to TRBJ2-7, with 7 bases fitting TRBD1. V trimming: 8 bases; J trimming: 11 bases; junction bases outside the gene matches: 15. Germline-derived CDR1 and CDR2 are MNHNY and SVGAGI (reference sequence). CDR3 length: 13 amino acids.

V is TRBV29-1 and J is TRBJ2-3, with a weak D call TRBD2 (5 bases). V shed 4 bases and J shed 3 bases, with 20 bases lying between them. Germline V gives CDR1 SQVTM, CDR2 ANQGSEA. There are 16 residues in the CDR3. The CDR3 is CSVAGYMRVGTDTQYF. CDR3 coding DNA: TGCAGCGTTGCTGGCTACATGAGGGTTGGGACAGATACGCAGTATTTT.

The chain carries TRBV30 and TRBJ1-5; no clear D gene. V was cut by 0 bases and J by 3 bases, with 9 bases left in between. CDR1 is GTSNPN and CDR2 is SVGIG in the germline V gene (reference sequence). The CDR3 is 14 residues long. The CDR3 sequence: CAWSVDGDNQPQHF. In nucleotides, the CDR3 is TGTGCCTGGAGTGTTGACGGAGACAATCAGCCCCAGCATTTT.

V and J are TRBV5-1 and TRBJ2-3, with D perhaps matching TRBD1 (5 bases). The CDR3 covers 16 residues. V was pared by 0 bases and J by 3 bases, with 14 bases between. Germline-derived CDR1 and CDR2 are SGHRS and YFSETQ. CDR3 region: CASSLEGRVATDTQYF. The CDR3 DNA reads TGCGCCAGCAGCTTGGAGGGCAGGGTAGCAACAGATACGCAGTATTTT.

V usage is TRBV9 and J usage is TRBJ2-1; 10 nucleotides line up with TRBD2. Germline values: CDR1 SGDLS, CDR2 YYNGEE. The CDR3 loop spans 16 amino acids. V lost 1 base, J lost 6 bases, and 7 bases stayed unmatched. CDR3 region: CASSVSRAGGFNEQFF. CDR3 nucleotide sequence: TGTGCCAGCAGCGTAAGTAGAGCGGGAGGGTTCAATGAGCAGTTCTTC. Based on the CDR3 plus reference TRBV9 and TRBJ2-1, the full variable domain is DSGVTQTPKHLITATGQRVTLRCSPRSGDLSVYWYQQSLDQGLQFLIQYYNGEERAKGNILERFSAQQFPDLHSELNLSSLELGDSALYFCASSVSRAGGFNEQFFGPGTRLTVL.

The chain has TRBV2 and TRBJ2-7, with D hard to call. The CDR3 has 14 amino acids. The V gene's germline CDR1 is SNHLY and CDR2 FYNNEI. V lost 1 base to trimming and J lost 2 bases, with 9 bases between them. CDR3: CASSEDRSTYEQYF. The CDR3 bases are TGTGCCAGCAGTGAAGACAGAAGTACCTACGAGCAGTACTTC.

As to this clone: Other DNA sequences in this sample translate to the same CDR3. This chain uses TRBV3-1 (or the pseudogene TRBV3-2) with TRBJ1-1, with 10 bases matching TRBD1. The trim removed 4 bases at V and 5 bases at J, leaving 1 base unmatched. This CDR3 is built from 13 residues. The germline V gene encodes CDR1 LGHDT and CDR2 YNNKEL (reference sequence). CDR3 protein: CASSRTGGTEAFF. The CDR3 DNA sequence: TGTGCCAGCAGCCGGACAGGGGGTACTGAAGCTTTCTTT.

This chain links TRBV2 with TRBJ2-7; TRBD1 aligns across 9 bases. J lost 4 bases, V lost 8 bases, and 12 bases had no gene match. The length of the CDR3 is 15 residues. CDR1 and CDR2 from the germline V gene are SNHLY and FYNNEI. The CDR3 nucleotides read TGTGCCAGCCCAAAGGCGACAGGGGGAAGGTACGAGCAGTACTTC. This sequence encodes CASPKATGGRYEQYF.

The J gene is TRBJ1-2, the V gene TRBV19, with D tentatively TRBD1 (6 bases). In germline, CDR1 is LNHDA, CDR2 SQIVND (reference sequence). The V gene lost 6 bases and the J gene lost 2 bases, with 16 bases spanning the gap. The length of the CDR3 is 15 residues. Here the CDR3 DNA reads TGTGCCAGTAGCGAGCAGGGGAAAGGGAACTATGGCTACACCTTC. Protein: CASSEQGKGNYGYTF.

V is TRBV4-1 and J is TRBJ2-1; the D gene is possibly TRBD2 (6 bases). CDR1 and CDR2 (germline): MGHRA, YSYEKL. The CDR3 covers 18 residues. Trimming left V 1 base short and J 1 base short, with 17 bases between. As DNA, the CDR3 is TGCGCCAGCAGCCAAGTGGGTCTTGGGCGGGAATCCTACAATGAGCAGTTCTTC. It codes for CASSQVGLGRESYNEQFF.